This TCR beta chain was observed in a study of CD8 T cells in Susac syndrome. Trimming left V 3 bases short and J 1 base short, with 7 bases between. This CDR3 has 13 amino acids. Germline V gene sequence: CDR1 KGHSH, CDR2 LQKENI. Study observations and caveats: An acknowledgment was made by the study that its TCR sequencing and HLA analysis involved relatively few individuals.

0.5 to 1 ug RNA was reverse transcribed with random hexamers. Amplification of the TCR beta CDR3 was carried out by immunoSEQ multiplex PCR, which spanned a total of 54 Vbeta and 13 Jbeta segments. TCRdb redid the calling of the immunoSEQ multiplex PCR reads with MiXCR, one entry per CDR3 protein. This sample has about 200,000 distinct CDR3 sequences, with roughly 95% found just once. This clonotype was recorded a few times. Its matching antigen is unknown. It was treatment-naive patients with stable or active relapsing-remitting disease who made up the multiple sclerosis controls. TEMRA cells were FACS-enriched and CD8+ and CD4+ T cells negatively isolated.

The receptor was derived from a human donor with multiple sclerosis. Sequencing input: CD4+ T cells from PBMCs. V and J are TRBV18 and TRBJ2-7; the D gene is possibly TRBD1 (6 bases). The CDR3 DNA follows: TGTGCCAGCTCACCTACAGGGTCCTACGAGCAGTACTTC. This encodes CASSPTGSYEQYF.